This T cell receptor (beta chain) was recovered during a study of blood T cells in healthy people across ages. In the case of this clonotype: The antigen is unknown.

Germline V gene data show CDR1 as SQVTM and CDR2 as ANQGSEA. V was shortened by 3 bases and J by 5 bases, with 11 bases between the two germline ends. The length of the CDR3 is 12 residues. Findings of the study overall: Expanded clonotype changes were possibly confounded by unknown donor CMV status.

Combining a sample-barcoded 5' primer with a J-beta primer mix, a second PCR ran for about 7 to 11 cycles. Each TCR beta cDNA got a 12-nucleotide random molecular identifier. TCRdb re-derived calls from the 5' RACE reads in MiXCR, one entry per CDR3 protein. Of about 1.5 million distinct CDR3 sequences in the sample, approximately 39% are singletons; the top ten hold about 4%. Healthy Caucasians from Russia aged about 6 to 100 served as donors. The material sequenced was blood. The clonotype was recovered from a woman between 18 and 30 years old in good health. V is TRBV29-1 and J is TRBJ2-7; possible D gene TRBD1, 6 bases. The CDR3 region has the DNA TGCAGCGTTGATAGGGGGTCCCACGAGCAGTACTTC. Protein product: CSVDRGSHEQYF.